A selection of T cell receptor beta chains follows, all from one sample in a study of identical twins. TCRdb fed the 5' RACE reads into MiXCR, producing one record per CDR3 protein. The table records 600,000 to 850,000 distinct CDR3 sequences, about 18% of them present only once. The same sample was also used in a study of T cells expressing NK-cell markers.

The sequencing input was PBMCs. The receptors here all came from a woman aged 18-35 years in good health. Both conserved end residues are part of each CDR3. The D gene is left open where the match is weak. The size field is filled for only some rows; it gives once, few, many or a size class.

>TRBV4-3|NA|NA|TRBJ2-6
TGCGCCAGCAGCCCTACTGGGGCCAACGTCCTGACTTTC
CASSPTGANVLTF
>TRBV7-6|NA|TRBD2|TRBJ2-1
TGTGCCAGCAGCTTAGCGACTAGCGGGAGGGCCGGGAATGAGCAGTTCTTC
CASSLATSGRAGNEQFF
>TRBV10-3|few|NA|TRBJ2-3
TGTGCCATCAGTGCCAACCCGGGGGATACGCAGTATTTT
CAISANPGDTQYF
>TRBV6-1|NA|TRBD2|TRBJ2-3
TGTGCCAGCACCGAACGGCTAGCGGGACCCACGGGGTATTTT
CASTERLAGPTGYF
>TRBV12-5|NA|TRBD2|TRBJ2-7
TGTGCTAGTGGTTTTTGGACTAGCGGGACCGGAGCCGAGCAGTACTTC
CASGFWTSGTGAEQYF
>TRBV7-9|NA|NA|TRBJ1-1
TGTGCCAGCAGCATAGGGGGAAAGAACACTGAAGCTTTCTTT
CASSIGGKNTEAFF
>TRBV7-2|few|TRBD1|TRBJ1-5
TGTGCCAGCAGCTTGGACAGGGCTAGCAATCAGCCCCAGCATTTT
CASSLDRASNQPQHF
>TRBV27|NA|NA|TRBJ1-1
TGTGCCAGCAGTTCGGGATTCAGAGGGACTGAAGCTTTCTTT
CASSSGFRGTEAFF
>TRBV4-2|few|NA|TRBJ2-7
TGTGCCAGCAGCCAAGAAAGGTTTGGCACGTCCTACGAGCAGTACTTC
CASSQERFGTSYEQYF
>TRBV29-1|many|NA|TRBJ2-2
TGCAGCGTCACAAGGTCCGGGGAGCTGTTTTTT
CSVTRSGELFF
>TRBV6-1|NA|NA|TRBJ2-5
TGTGCCAGCAGTGAAGTTGGGACGGGAGAGACCCAGTACTTC
CASSEVGTGETQYF
>TRBV7-9|NA|NA|TRBJ2-2
TGTGCCAGCAGCTTAATCGGGGCGCGGACCGGGGAGCTGTTTTTT
CASSLIGARTGELFF
>TRBV5-1|few|TRBD1|TRBJ1-2
TGCGCCAGCAGCTTGGGGAGACAGGGGGTAGGAGGCTACACCTTC
CASSLGRQGVGGYTF
>TRBV12-3/TRBV12-4|NA|NA|TRBJ2-3
TGTGCCAGCAGTTTGGCGGCACATCCCACAGATACGCAGTATTTT
CASSLAAHPTDTQYF
>TRBV27|NA|TRBD2|TRBJ2-7
TGTGCCAGCAGTCTCCGCGGGCGGGGGATCTCCTACGAGCAGTACTTC
CASSLRGRGISYEQYF
>TRBV12-3/TRBV12-4|NA|TRBD2|TRBJ2-1
TGTGCCAGCAGTCCACAACTAGCGGGGGGGAACAATGAGCAGTTCTTC
CASSPQLAGGNNEQFF
>TRBV20-1|NA|TRBD1|TRBJ1-1
TGCAGTGCCACAACAGGGGGAGAAGCTTTCTTT
CSATTGGEAFF
>TRBV4-2|NA|NA|TRBJ1-1
TGTGCCAGCAGCCAAGATGGAGGACCTGGGACCGCTTTCTTT
CASSQDGGPGTAFF
>TRBV4-3|few|TRBD1|TRBJ2-7
TGCGCCAGCAGCCAAGGTCAGGGGGCCGTGTACGAGCAGTACTTC
CASSQGQGAVYEQYF
>TRBV29-1|NA|NA|TRBJ2-5
TGCAGCGTCCGGATCGGACAACACCAAGAGACCCAGTACTTC
CSVRIGQHQETQYF
>TRBV10-3|many|NA|TRBJ1-5
TGTGCCATCAGTGGGGCTCTAGGAGGTCAGCCCCAGCATTTT
CAISGALGGQPQHF
>TRBV6-5|few|TRBD2|TRBJ2-5
TGTGCCAGCGGGAGGGGTGAGACCCAGTACTTC
CASGRGETQYF
>TRBV5-5|NA|NA|TRBJ2-3
TGTGCCAGCAGCTTAGGGGGGGGCAACACAGATACGCAGTATTTT
CASSLGGGNTDTQYF
>TRBV12-3/TRBV12-4|few|NA|TRBJ1-6
TGTGCCAGCAGTTTTCCGGGGCTTAAGGGTTCACCCCTCCACTTT
CASSFPGLKGSPLHF
>TRBV5-1|NA|TRBD2|TRBJ2-3
TGCGCCAGCAGCCCCTCCCCCCTAGCGGCGGGGGATACGCAGTATTTT
CASSPSPLAAGDTQYF
>TRBV20-1|few|TRBD2|TRBJ2-3
TGCAGTGCTAAGACTCAGCGGGGGAACACAGATACGCAGTATTTT
CSAKTQRGNTDTQYF
>TRBV6-5|many|NA|TRBJ2-2
TGTGCCAGCAGTTACGGGTCAGCGGATTCGGGGGAGCTGTTTTTT
CASSYGSADSGELFF
>TRBV6-4|few|NA|TRBJ2-7
TGTGCCAGCAGTGACAAAGTGGGGGTCGGCGAGCAGTACTTC
CASSDKVGVGEQYF
>TRBV29-1|few|TRBD1|TRBJ2-5
TGCAGCGTTGAGTCCGGACAGGGGACTAAGACCCAGTACTTC
CSVESGQGTKTQYF